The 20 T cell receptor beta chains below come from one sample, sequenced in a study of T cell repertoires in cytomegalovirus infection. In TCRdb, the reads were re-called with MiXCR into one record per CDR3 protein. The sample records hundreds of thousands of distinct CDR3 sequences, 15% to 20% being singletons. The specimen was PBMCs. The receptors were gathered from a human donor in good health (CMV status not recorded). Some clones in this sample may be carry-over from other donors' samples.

The CDR3 sequence: CASSLEGGGETQYF. The CDR3 nucleotides are TGTGCCAGCAGCTTAGAGGGAGGTGGGGAGACCCAGTACTTC. The chain carries TRBV7-2 and TRBJ2-5, with TRBD2 as a possible D gene (6 bases). Germline CDR1 is SGHTA and CDR2 is FQGNSA. The CDR3 loop spans 14 amino acids. Trimming pared 1 base from V and 5 bases from J, leaving 11 bases between.

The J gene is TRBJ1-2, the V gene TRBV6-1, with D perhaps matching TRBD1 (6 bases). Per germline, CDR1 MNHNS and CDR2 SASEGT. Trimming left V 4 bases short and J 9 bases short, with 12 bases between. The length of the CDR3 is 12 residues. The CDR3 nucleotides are TGTGCCAGCAGTGGACAGGACCCAAGCTACACCTTC. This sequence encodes CASSGQDPSYTF.

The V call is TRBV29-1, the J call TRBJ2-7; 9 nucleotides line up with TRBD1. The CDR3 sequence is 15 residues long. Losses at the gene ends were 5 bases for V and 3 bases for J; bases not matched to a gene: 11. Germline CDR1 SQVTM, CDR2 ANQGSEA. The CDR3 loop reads CSVRDRVRTDYEQYF. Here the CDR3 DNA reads TGCAGCGTTCGGGACAGGGTGCGTACCGACTACGAGCAGTACTTC.

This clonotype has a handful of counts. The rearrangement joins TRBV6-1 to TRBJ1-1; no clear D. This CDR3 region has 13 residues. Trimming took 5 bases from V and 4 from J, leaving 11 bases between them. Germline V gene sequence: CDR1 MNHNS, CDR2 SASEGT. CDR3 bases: TGTGCCAGCAGTTACGGTGACGGCACTGAAGCTTTCTTT. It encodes CASSYGDGTEAFF.

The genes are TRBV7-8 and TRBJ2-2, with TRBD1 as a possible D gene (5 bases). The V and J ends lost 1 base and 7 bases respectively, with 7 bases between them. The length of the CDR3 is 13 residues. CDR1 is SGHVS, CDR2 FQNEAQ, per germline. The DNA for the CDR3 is TGTGCCAGCAGCTTAGGGGGCTACGGGGAGCTGTTTTTT. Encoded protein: CASSLGGYGELFF.

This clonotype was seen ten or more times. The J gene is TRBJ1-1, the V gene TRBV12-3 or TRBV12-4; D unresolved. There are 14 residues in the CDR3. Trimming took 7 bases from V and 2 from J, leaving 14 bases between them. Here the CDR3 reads CASNPRRFNTEAFF. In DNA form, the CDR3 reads TGTGCCAGCAACCCCAGGAGATTTAACACTGAAGCTTTCTTT.

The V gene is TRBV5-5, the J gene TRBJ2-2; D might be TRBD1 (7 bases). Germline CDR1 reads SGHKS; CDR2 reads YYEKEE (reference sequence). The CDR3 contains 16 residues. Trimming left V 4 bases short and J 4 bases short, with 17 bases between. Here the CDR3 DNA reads TGTGCCAGCAGCCTCCAGGGGGGCAGTGGCACCGGGGAGCTGTTTTTT. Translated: CASSLQGGSGTGELFF.

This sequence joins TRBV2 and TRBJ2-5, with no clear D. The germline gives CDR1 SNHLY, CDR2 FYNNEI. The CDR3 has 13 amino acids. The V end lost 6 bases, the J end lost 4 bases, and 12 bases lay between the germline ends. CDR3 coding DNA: TGTGCCAGCAGATTTGAGCTGGGAGAGACCCAGTACTTC. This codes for CASRFELGETQYF.

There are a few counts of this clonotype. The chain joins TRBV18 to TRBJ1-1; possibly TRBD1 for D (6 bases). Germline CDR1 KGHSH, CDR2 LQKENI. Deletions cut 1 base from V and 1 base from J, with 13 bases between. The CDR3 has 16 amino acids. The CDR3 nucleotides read TGTGCCAGCTCACCACTGTTCTACAGGGAGAACACTGAAGCTTTCTTT. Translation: CASSPLFYRENTEAFF. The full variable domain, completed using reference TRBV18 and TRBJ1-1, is NAGVMQNPRHLVRRRGQEARLRCSPMKGHSHVYWYRQLPEEGLKFMVYLQKENIIDESGMPKERFSAEFPKEGPSILRIQQVVRGDSAAYFCASSPLFYRENTEAFFGQGTRLTVV.

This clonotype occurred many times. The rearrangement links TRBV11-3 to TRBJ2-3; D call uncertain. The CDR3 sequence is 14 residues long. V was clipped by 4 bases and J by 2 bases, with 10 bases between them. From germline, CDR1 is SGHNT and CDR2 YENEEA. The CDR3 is CASSSSYYTDTQYF. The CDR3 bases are TGTGCCAGCAGCTCATCTTATTACACAGATACGCAGTATTTT.

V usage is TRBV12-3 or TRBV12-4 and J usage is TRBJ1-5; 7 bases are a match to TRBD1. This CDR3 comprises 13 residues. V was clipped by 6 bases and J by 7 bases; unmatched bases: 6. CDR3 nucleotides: TGTGCCAGCAGGGCAGGGGGGGACCAGCCCCAGCATTTT. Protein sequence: CASRAGGDQPQHF.

The chain's CDR3 is CASSQVLRGRDEQFF. The CDR3 bases are TGCGCCAGCAGCCAAGTTCTTAGGGGGAGGGATGAGCAGTTCTTC. The chain is built from TRBV4-3 and TRBJ2-1, with D perhaps matching TRBD2 (7 bases). CDR1 is LGHNA and CDR2 is YSLEER in the germline V gene. The CDR3 covers 15 residues. Between the trimmed V and J ends, which lost 1 base and 8 bases, there was a span of 15 bases.

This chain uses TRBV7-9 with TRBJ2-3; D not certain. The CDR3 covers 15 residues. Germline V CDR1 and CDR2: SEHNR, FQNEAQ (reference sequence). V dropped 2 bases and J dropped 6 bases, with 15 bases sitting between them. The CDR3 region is CASSLWSGVRDTQYF. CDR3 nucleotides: TGTGCCAGCAGCTTATGGTCTGGCGTAAGGGATACGCAGTATTTT.

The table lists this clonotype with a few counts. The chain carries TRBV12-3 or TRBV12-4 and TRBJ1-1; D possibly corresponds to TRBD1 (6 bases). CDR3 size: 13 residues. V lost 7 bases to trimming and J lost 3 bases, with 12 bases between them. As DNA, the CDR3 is TGTGCCAGCAAGGGGGAGGTATACACTGAAGCTTTCTTT. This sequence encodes CASKGEVYTEAFF.

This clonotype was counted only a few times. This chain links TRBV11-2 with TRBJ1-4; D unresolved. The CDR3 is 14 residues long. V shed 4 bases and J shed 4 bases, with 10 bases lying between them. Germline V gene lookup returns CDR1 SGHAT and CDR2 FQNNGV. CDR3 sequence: CASSSRPINEKLFF. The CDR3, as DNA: TGTGCCAGCAGCTCCCGACCGATTAATGAAAAACTGTTTTTT.

The CDR3 spells CASSHRQTYEQYF. The CDR3 nucleotides read TGCGCCAGCAGCCACCGACAGACCTACGAGCAGTACTTC. The chain employs TRBV4-1 and TRBJ2-7; D may be TRBD1 (5 bases). Per the germline V gene, CDR1 is MGHRA and CDR2 is YSYEKL. The CDR3 is 13 amino acids. The V end lost 3 bases, the J end lost 2 bases, and 8 bases lay between the germline ends.

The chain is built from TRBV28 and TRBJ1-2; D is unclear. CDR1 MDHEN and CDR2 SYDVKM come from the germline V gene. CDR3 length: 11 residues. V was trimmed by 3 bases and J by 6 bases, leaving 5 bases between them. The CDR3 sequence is CASSLNNGYTF. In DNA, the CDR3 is TGTGCCAGCAGTTTGAACAATGGCTACACCTTC.

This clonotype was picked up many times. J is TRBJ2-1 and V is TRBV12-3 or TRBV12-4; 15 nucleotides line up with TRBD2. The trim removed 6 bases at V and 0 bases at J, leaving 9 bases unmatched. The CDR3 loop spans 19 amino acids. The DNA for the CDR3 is TGTGCCAGCAGCCCGTCCGGACTAGCGGGGGGGAGCTCCTACAATGAGCAGTTCTTC. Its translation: CASSPSGLAGGSSYNEQFF.

The DNA of the CDR3 is TGTGCCAGCAGCCAAGGCCGACTAACAGATACGCAGTATTTT. This gives the protein CASSQGRLTDTQYF. The genes are TRBV3-1 and TRBJ2-3; D is possibly TRBD2 (5 bases). The CDR3 is 14 residues long. Germline lookup yields CDR1 LGHDT and CDR2 YNNKEL (reference sequence). Trimming took 1 base from V and 3 from J, leaving 8 bases between them.

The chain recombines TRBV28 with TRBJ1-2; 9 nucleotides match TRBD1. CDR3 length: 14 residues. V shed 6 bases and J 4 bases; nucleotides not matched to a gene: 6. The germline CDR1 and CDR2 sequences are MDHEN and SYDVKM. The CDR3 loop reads CASSRGTGSYGYTF. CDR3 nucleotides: TGTGCCAGCAGCCGCGGGACAGGGAGCTATGGCTACACCTTC.